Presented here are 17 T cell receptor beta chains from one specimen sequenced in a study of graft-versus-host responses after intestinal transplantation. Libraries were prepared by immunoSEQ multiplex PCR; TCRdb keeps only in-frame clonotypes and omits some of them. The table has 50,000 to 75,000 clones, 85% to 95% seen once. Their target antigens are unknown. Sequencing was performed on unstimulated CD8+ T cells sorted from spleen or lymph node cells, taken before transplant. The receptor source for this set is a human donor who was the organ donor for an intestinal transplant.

Written as DNA, the CDR3 is TGTGCCAGCAGCCCCCGGGAGCAAGAGACCCAGTACTTC. It translates to CASSPREQETQYF. The chain is built from TRBV13 and TRBJ2-5; a possible D gene is TRBD2 (6 bases). The V gene's germline CDR1 is PRHDT and CDR2 FYEKMQ (reference sequence). The CDR3 is made up of 13 amino acids. V dropped 5 bases and J dropped 2 bases, with 9 bases sitting between them.

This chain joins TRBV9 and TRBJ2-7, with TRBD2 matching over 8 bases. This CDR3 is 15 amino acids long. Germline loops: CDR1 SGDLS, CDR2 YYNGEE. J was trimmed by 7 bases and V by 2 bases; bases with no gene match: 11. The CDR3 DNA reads TGTGCCAGCAGCGTCGGAGCGGGGGCGGAGGGGGAGCAGTACTTC. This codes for CASSVGAGAEGEQYF. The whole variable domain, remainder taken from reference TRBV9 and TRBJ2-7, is DSGVTQTPKHLITATGQRVTLRCSPRSGDLSVYWYQQSLDQGLQFLIQYYNGEERAKGNILERFSAQQFPDLHSELNLSSLELGDSALYFCASSVGAGAEGEQYFGPGTRLTVT.

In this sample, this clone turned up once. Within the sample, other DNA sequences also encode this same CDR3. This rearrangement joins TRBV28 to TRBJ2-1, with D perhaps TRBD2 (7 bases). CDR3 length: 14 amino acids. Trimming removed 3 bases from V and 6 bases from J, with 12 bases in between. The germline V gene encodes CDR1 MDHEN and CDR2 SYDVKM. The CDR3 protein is CASSFGGAGNEQFF. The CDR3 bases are TGTGCCAGCAGTTTTGGGGGGGCTGGCAATGAGCAGTTCTTC.

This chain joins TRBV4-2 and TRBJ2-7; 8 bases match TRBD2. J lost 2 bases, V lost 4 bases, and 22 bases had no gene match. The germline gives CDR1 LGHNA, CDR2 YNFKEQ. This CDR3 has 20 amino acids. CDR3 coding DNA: TGTGCCAGCAGCCCACATTCTGCATGGGGGGCTAGCGGGCCTCCCTACGAGCAGTACTTC. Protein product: CASSPHSAWGASGPPYEQYF.

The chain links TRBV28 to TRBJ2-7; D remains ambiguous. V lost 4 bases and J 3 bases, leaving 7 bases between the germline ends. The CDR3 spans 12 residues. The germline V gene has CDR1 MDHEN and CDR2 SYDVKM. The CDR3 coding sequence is TGTGCCAGCAGTTCTCCGGGCTACGAGCAGTACTTC. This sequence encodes CASSSPGYEQYF.

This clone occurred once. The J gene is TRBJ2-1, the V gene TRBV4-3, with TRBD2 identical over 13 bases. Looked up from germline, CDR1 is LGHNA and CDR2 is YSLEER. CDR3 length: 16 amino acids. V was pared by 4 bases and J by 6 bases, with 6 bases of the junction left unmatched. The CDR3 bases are TGCGCCAGCAGCCCCGGGACTAGCGGGGACGGCAATGAGCAGTTCTTC. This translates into CASSPGTSGDGNEQFF.

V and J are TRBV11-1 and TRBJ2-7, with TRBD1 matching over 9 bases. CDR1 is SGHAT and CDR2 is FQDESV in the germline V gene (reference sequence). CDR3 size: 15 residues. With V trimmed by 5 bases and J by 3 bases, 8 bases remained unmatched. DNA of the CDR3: TGTGCCAGCAGCCCCCGGGACAGGGTTTTCTACGAGCAGTACTTC. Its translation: CASSPRDRVFYEQYF.

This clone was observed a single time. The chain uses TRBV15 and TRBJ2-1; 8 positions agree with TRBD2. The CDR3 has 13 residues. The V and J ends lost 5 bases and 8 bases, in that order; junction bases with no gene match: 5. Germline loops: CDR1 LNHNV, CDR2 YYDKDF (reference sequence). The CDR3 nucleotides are TGTGCCACCAGCGAGCGGGAGATCCATGAGCAGTTCTTC. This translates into CATSEREIHEQFF.

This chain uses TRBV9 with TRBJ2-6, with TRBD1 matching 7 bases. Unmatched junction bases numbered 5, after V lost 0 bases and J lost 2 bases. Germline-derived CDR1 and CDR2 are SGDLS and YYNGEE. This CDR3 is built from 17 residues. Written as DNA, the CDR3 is TGTGCCAGCAGCGTAGGGGACAGAACACCTGGGGCCAACGTCCTGACTTTC. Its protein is CASSVGDRTPGANVLTF.

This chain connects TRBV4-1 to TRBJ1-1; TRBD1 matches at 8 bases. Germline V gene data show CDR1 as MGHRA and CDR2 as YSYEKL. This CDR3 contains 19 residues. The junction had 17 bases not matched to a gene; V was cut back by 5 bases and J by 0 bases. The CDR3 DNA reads TGCGCCAGCAGCTTTCACGTCCAGGGGGCTAGAGGGGTGAACACTGAAGCTTTCTTT. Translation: CASSFHVQGARGVNTEAFF.

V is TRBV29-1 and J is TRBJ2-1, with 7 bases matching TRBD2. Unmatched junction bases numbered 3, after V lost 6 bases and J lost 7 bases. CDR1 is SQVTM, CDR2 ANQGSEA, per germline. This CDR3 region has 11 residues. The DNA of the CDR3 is TGCAGCGTCCCAGCGGGGAATGAGCAGTTCTTC. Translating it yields CSVPAGNEQFF.

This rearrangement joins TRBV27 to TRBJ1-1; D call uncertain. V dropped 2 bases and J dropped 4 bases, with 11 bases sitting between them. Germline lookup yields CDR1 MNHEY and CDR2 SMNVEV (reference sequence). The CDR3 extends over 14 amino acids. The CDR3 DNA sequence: TGTGCCAGCAGTTTAGGGCGGGTTATCACTGAAGCTTTCTTT. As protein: CASSLGRVITEAFF.

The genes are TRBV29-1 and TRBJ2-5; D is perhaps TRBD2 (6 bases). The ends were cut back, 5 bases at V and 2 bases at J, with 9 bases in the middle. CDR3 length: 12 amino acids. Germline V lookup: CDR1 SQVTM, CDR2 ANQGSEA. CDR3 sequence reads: CSVSSAQETQYF. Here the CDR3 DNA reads TGCAGCGTTTCTAGCGCTCAAGAGACCCAGTACTTC.

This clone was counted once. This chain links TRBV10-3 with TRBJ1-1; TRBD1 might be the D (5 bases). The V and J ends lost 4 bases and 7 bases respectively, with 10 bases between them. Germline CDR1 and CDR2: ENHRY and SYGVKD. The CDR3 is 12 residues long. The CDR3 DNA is TGTGCCATCAGTGTTCAGGGAAGTGAAGCTTTCTTT. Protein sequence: CAISVQGSEAFF.

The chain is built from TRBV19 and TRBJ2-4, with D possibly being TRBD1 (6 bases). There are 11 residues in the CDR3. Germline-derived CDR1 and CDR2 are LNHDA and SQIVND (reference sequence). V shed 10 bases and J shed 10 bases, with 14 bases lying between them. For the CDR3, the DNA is TGTGCCACCCGCGTTACAGGGATTCAGTACTTC. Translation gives CATRVTGIQYF. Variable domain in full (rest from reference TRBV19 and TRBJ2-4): DGGITQSPKYLFRKEGQNVTLSCEQNLNHDAMYWYRQDPGQGLRLIYYSQIVNDFQKGDIAEGYSVSREKKESFPLTVTSAQKNPTAFYLCATRVTGIQYFGAGTRLSVL.

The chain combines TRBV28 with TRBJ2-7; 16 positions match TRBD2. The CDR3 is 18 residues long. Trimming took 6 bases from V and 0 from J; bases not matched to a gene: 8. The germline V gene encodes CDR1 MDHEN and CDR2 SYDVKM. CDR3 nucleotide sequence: TGTGCCAGCAGCCTGAGGGGACTAGCGGGAGGGATCTCCTACGAGCAGTACTTC. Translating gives CASSLRGLAGGISYEQYF.

CDR3 in amino acids: CASSTGPSSYNEQFF. In DNA, the CDR3 is TGTGCCAGCAGCACTGGTCCTAGCTCCTACAATGAGCAGTTCTTC. The rearrangement uses TRBV2 and TRBJ2-1; no clear D. This CDR3 has 15 amino acids. CDR1 and CDR2 (germline): SNHLY, FYNNEI. The ends were cut back, 6 bases at V and 0 bases at J, with 12 bases in the middle. The variable domain in full, completed from reference TRBV2 and TRBJ2-1, reads EPEVTQTPSHQVTQMGQEVILRCVPISNHLYFYWYRQILGQKVEFLVSFYNNEISEKSEIFDDQFSVERPDGSNFTLKIRSTKLEDSAMYFCASSTGPSSYNEQFFGPGTRLTVL.